The 7 T cell receptor beta chains below all came from one sample that was sequenced in a study of cytomegalovirus exposure and HLA in healthy donors (TCRdb year 2017). The library was built by means of the immunoSEQ multiplex PCR assay. This is the immuneACCESS table as TCRdb keeps it, with only in-frame sequences that have V and J called. A part of the clones is gone; compared with another copy, unresolved V genes explain less than half, and the rest is unexplained. The sample profile shows about 260,000 clones; roughly 88% of them were found once. The top ten hold 3% to 3.5% of the sample. Sequencing input: PBMCs. These receptors were collected from a woman aged 25 to 45 in good health and CMV-seronegative.

The chain combines TRBV21-1 with TRBJ2-2; TRBD2, the table's D call, was not compared with the DNA. TRBV21-1 is an annotated pseudogene. The CDR3 consists of 16 residues. The CDR3 DNA reads as TGTGCCAGCAGCAAAGGACTAGCGGGAGTCACCGGGGAGCTGTTTTTT. It translates to CASSKGLAGVTGELFF.

The rearrangement uses TRBV15 and TRBJ2-1; no clear D gene. This CDR3 contains 14 residues. Germline loops: CDR1 LNHNV, CDR2 YYDKDF (reference sequence). Trimming stripped 0 bases from V and 9 bases from J, with 12 bases between. In nucleotides, the CDR3 is TGTGCCACCAGCAGAGATCCCCTTCACAGTGAGCAGTTCTTC. Translation: CATSRDPLHSEQFF.

This sequence joins TRBV4-2 and TRBJ2-1; no firm D call. The CDR3 contains 13 residues. Germline V CDR1 and CDR2: LGHNA, YNFKEQ. Between the trimmed V and J ends, which lost 4 bases and 7 bases, there was a span of 11 bases. The CDR3 sequence: CASSLHKGNEQFF. DNA of the CDR3: TGTGCCAGCAGCCTGCACAAAGGGAATGAGCAGTTCTTC.

J is TRBJ2-1 and V is TRBV4-3, with TRBD1 as a possible D gene (6 bases). The germline CDR1 and CDR2 sequences are LGHNA and YSLEER. With 0 bases removed from V and 4 bases from J, the gap between germline ends came to 13 bases. The CDR3 sequence is 16 residues long. CDR3: CASSQDQGPGYNEQFF. The CDR3 coding sequence is TGCGCCAGCAGCCAAGACCAGGGGCCAGGGTACAATGAGCAGTTCTTC.

CDR3 nucleotides: TGTGCCAGCAATGAGCAGGGTTATCAAGAGCAGTACTTC. As protein: CASNEQGYQEQYF. The chain has TRBV6-1 and TRBJ2-7; possibly TRBD1 for D (5 bases). Trimming removed 7 bases at V and 7 bases at J, with 17 bases between. Germline CDR1 MNHNS, CDR2 SASEGT. The CDR3 totals 13 residues.

The V call is TRBV18, the J call TRBJ1-2, with TRBD1 identical over 9 bases. J was trimmed by 3 bases and V by 3 bases; bases with no gene match: 2. The germline V gene encodes CDR1 KGHSH and CDR2 LQKENI. This CDR3 is built from 14 residues. CDR3 sequence reads: CASSPRTGDYGYTF. The CDR3 DNA follows: TGTGCCAGCTCACCCCGGACAGGGGACTATGGCTACACCTTC.

The genes are TRBV25-1 and TRBJ2-5; D may be TRBD1 (6 bases). This CDR3 region has 13 residues. V lost 1 base and J 7 bases, leaving 10 bases between the germline ends. CDR1 and CDR2 from the germline V gene are MGHDK and SYGVNS. The CDR3 loop reads CASSEWGLATQYF. Here the CDR3 DNA reads TGTGCCAGCAGTGAATGGGGGCTGGCGACCCAGTACTTC.